The 22 T cell receptor beta chains below were found in one sample sequenced in a study of early T cells in non-severe SARS-CoV-2 infection. TCRdb called the 5' RACE reads again in MiXCR, with one record for every CDR3 protein. The profile shows 75,000 to 90,000 distinct CDR3 sequences, around 5.6% of them singletons. Sequenced: whole blood. The receptor source for this set is an adult who was a healthcare worker with PCR-confirmed SARS-CoV-2 infection or an uninfected control (not recorded which).

The sample holds a few counts of this clonotype. The chain links TRBV7-2 to TRBJ1-5; D gene unclear. The germline V and J ends were trimmed by 2 bases and 7 bases, with 12 bases remaining between them. The CDR3 spans 14 residues. Germline CDR1 SGHTA, CDR2 FQGNSA. The CDR3 coding sequence is TGTGCCAGCAGCTTACGTATGGATGGGCAGCCCCAGCATTTT. It is translated as CASSLRMDGQPQHF.

In this sample, this clonotype turned up many times. V and J are TRBV10-1 and TRBJ1-1, with D maybe TRBD1 (5 bases). In germline, CDR1 is WNHNN, CDR2 SYGVQD (reference sequence). This CDR3 comprises 17 residues. Trimming took 0 bases from V and 0 from J, leaving 14 bases between them. The CDR3 loop reads CASSESKEGPLNTEAFF. As DNA, the CDR3 is TGCGCCAGCAGTGAGTCGAAGGAGGGACCCTTGAACACTGAAGCTTTCTTT.

V is TRBV6-2 or TRBV6-3 and J is TRBJ2-1, with D perhaps TRBD1 (6 bases). CDR3 length: 16 residues. Germline V gives CDR1 MNHEY, CDR2 SVGEGT. The ends were cut back, 5 bases at V and 8 bases at J, with 22 bases in the middle. The CDR3 DNA reads as TGTGCCAGCAGTCGCCTGGGACACCCAATCCCCCATGAGCAGTTCTTC. Its protein is CASSRLGHPIPHEQFF.

In its sample, this clonotype was seen a few times. The V and J genes are TRBV4-3 and TRBJ2-7, with unresolved D. The CDR3 is 15 amino acids. Trimming took 1 base from V and 4 from J, leaving 14 bases between them. CDR1 and CDR2 from the germline V gene are LGHNA and YSLEER. The CDR3 nucleotides are TGCGCCAGCAGCCAAGTTGGTTCTTCCACTTACGAGCAGTACTTC. Amino acids: CASSQVGSSTYEQYF.

In this sample, this clonotype turned up a few times. V and J are TRBV25-1 and TRBJ1-1; D is perhaps TRBD1 (5 bases). V was clipped by 6 bases and J by 6 bases, with 14 bases between them. The length of the CDR3 is 13 residues. Looked up from germline, CDR1 is MGHDK and CDR2 is SYGVNS. CDR3 sequence (DNA): TGTGCCAGCAGGGGGCAATTAAGCTCTGAAGCTTTCTTT. Protein product: CASRGQLSSEAFF.

This clonotype was counted many times. The chain couples TRBV2 to TRBJ2-3; D is unresolved. The germline V and J ends were trimmed by 6 bases and 1 base, with 17 bases remaining between them. The CDR3 extends over 16 amino acids. Germline V gene data show CDR1 as SNHLY and CDR2 as FYNNEI. This chain's CDR3 is CASSAQALRGTDTQYF. The CDR3 DNA reads TGTGCCAGCAGCGCACAAGCCCTAAGAGGCACAGATACGCAGTATTTT. Variable domain in full (rest from reference TRBV2 and TRBJ2-3): EPEVTQTPSHQVTQMGQEVILRCVPISNHLYFYWYRQILGQKVEFLVSFYNNEISEKSEIFDDQFSVERPDGSNFTLKIRSTKLEDSAMYFCASSAQALRGTDTQYFGPGTRLTVL.

This clonotype was seen repeatedly, ten times or more. The chain couples TRBV10-3 to TRBJ2-3, with D unclear. Germline V gives CDR1 ENHRY, CDR2 SYGVKD. V was pared by 0 bases and J by 0 bases, with 16 bases between. The CDR3 is 18 residues long. CDR3 in DNA: TGTGCCATCAGTGAGTCGATGGCCAGCTATGCTAGCACAGATACGCAGTATTTT. The encoded protein is CAISESMASYASTDTQYF.

V is TRBV28 and J is TRBJ2-7, with D possibly called TRBD1 or TRBD2 (6 bases each). The CDR3 length is 17 residues. Germline V gene data show CDR1 as MDHEN and CDR2 as SYDVKM. Trimming removed 8 bases from V and 0 bases from J, with 23 bases in between. CDR3 sequence (DNA): TGTGCCAGCCGCCGGGGGCTAGCGAGCGTTAGCTCCTACGAGCAGTACTTC. Its protein is CASRRGLASVSSYEQYF.

V is TRBV5-5 and J is TRBJ2-3; 11 nucleotides agree with TRBD2. Germline V gene data show CDR1 as SGHKS and CDR2 as YYEKEE (reference sequence). This CDR3 comprises 16 residues. The trim removed 4 bases at V and 0 bases at J, leaving 4 bases unmatched. CDR3 residues: CASSRGTSGSTDTQYF. The CDR3 region has the DNA TGTGCCAGCAGCCGGGGGACTAGCGGTAGCACAGATACGCAGTATTTT.

V is TRBV6-5 and J is TRBJ2-7; 8 bases line up with TRBD2. This CDR3 is 14 amino acids long. The V gene end was trimmed by 6 bases and the J gene end by 4 bases; junction bases not matched to a gene: 8. Per the germline V gene, CDR1 is MNHEY and CDR2 is SVGAGI. CDR3 sequence reads: CASRNSGNQYEQYF. The CDR3 DNA reads as TGTGCCAGCAGAAATAGCGGGAACCAGTACGAGCAGTACTTC.

The table lists this clonotype with many counts. The V and J genes are TRBV12-3 or TRBV12-4 and TRBJ1-2, with D tentatively TRBD1 (5 bases). The CDR3 totals 14 residues. V was clipped by 2 bases and J by 10 bases, with 17 bases between them. This CDR3 is CASSLSRQGGDYTF. CDR3 sequence (DNA): TGTGCCAGCAGTTTATCCCGTCAGGGAGGCGACTACACCTTC.

This clonotype has a count of ten or more. The chain links TRBV20-1 to TRBJ2-3, with TRBD2 matching 7 bases. Germline values: CDR1 DFQATT, CDR2 SNEGSKA (reference sequence). This CDR3 has 13 amino acids. Trimming removed 3 bases from V and 2 bases from J; junction bases left unmatched: 2. CDR3 nucleotides: TGCAGTGCTAGCGGGGGGTACACAGATACGCAGTATTTT. It codes for CSASGGYTDTQYF.

This clonotype was recorded many times. V and J are TRBV13 and TRBJ1-2, with 9 bases fitting TRBD1. The germline CDR1 and CDR2 sequences are PRHDT and FYEKMQ (reference sequence). The junction had 8 bases not matched to a gene; V was cut back by 1 base and J by 2 bases. There are 17 residues in the CDR3. Written as DNA, the CDR3 is TGTGCCAGCAGCTTAGAGGCGACAGGGGGTCAGAACTATGGCTACACCTTC. Its translation: CASSLEATGGQNYGYTF.

This clonotype was counted many times. V usage is TRBV27 and J usage is TRBJ1-1, with 9 nucleotides matching TRBD1. Germline V gives CDR1 MNHEY, CDR2 SMNVEV (reference sequence). V dropped 5 bases and J dropped 6; count of bases not matched to a gene: 1. The CDR3 runs to 12 residues. CDR3 nucleotides: TGTGCCAGCAGTAGGGACAGGGCTGAAGCTTTCTTT. Its protein product is CASSRDRAEAFF.

The chain links TRBV28 to TRBJ2-2; D is undetermined. Trimming took off 5 bases at V and 5 bases at J, with 18 bases between the two ends. CDR1 and CDR2 (germline): MDHEN, SYDVKM. This CDR3 is built from 16 residues. CDR3 sequence: CASSRPRKKGTGELFF. The CDR3 DNA follows: TGTGCCAGCAGTCGCCCCCGCAAGAAAGGAACCGGGGAGCTGTTTTTT.

This clonotype was counted many times. V is TRBV5-4 and J is TRBJ2-1, with D tentatively TRBD2 (5 bases). In germline, CDR1 is SGHNT, CDR2 YYREEE (reference sequence). The CDR3 length is 13 residues. Trimming cost V 4 bases and J 10 bases, with 15 bases left between them. Here the CDR3 DNA reads TGTGCCAGCAGCCCCGGGGTCGCTAGCGAGCAGTTCTTC. Protein: CASSPGVASEQFF.

V and J are TRBV2 and TRBJ2-4; D remains unclear. With 4 bases removed from V and 5 bases from J, the gap between germline ends came to 6 bases. CDR3 size: 12 residues. Per germline, CDR1 SNHLY and CDR2 FYNNEI. The CDR3 sequence is CASSGTENIQYF. As DNA, the CDR3 is TGTGCCAGCAGTGGGACGGAAAACATTCAGTACTTC.

This rearrangement joins TRBV5-1 to TRBJ2-7; D might be TRBD2 (6 bases). Germline loops: CDR1 SGHRS, CDR2 YFSETQ. There are 17 residues in the CDR3. The V end lost 0 bases, the J end lost 5 bases, and 21 bases lay between the germline ends. The CDR3 sequence is CASSLAGGTTITNEQYF. DNA of the CDR3: TGCGCCAGCAGCTTGGCCGGAGGGACGACCATTACCAACGAGCAGTACTTC. Based on the CDR3 plus reference TRBV5-1 and TRBJ2-7, the full variable domain is KAGVTQTPRYLIKTRGQQVTLSCSPISGHRSVSWYQQTPGQGLQFLFEYFSETQRNKGNFPGRFSGRQFSNSRSEMNVSTLELGDSALYLCASSLAGGTTITNEQYFGPGTRLTVT.

This sequence joins TRBV27 and TRBJ1-6, with 9 bases aligning to TRBD1. V dropped 0 bases and J dropped 6; count of bases not matched to a gene: 3. CDR1 is MNHEY, CDR2 SMNVEV, per germline (reference sequence). This CDR3 has 16 residues. The CDR3: CASSLSRDRVNSPLHF. The CDR3 nucleotides are TGTGCCAGCAGTTTATCGCGGGACAGGGTTAATTCACCCCTCCACTTT.

This chain joins TRBV5-4 and TRBJ2-1, with 13 positions matching TRBD2. From germline, CDR1 is SGHNT and CDR2 YYREEE (reference sequence). The CDR3 is made up of 16 amino acids. With 0 bases clipped from V and 8 bases from J, the junction kept 5 bases outside the gene matches. CDR3 in amino acids: CASSLVLAGGRHEQFF. In nucleotides, the CDR3 is TGTGCCAGCAGCTTGGTACTAGCGGGAGGGAGGCATGAGCAGTTCTTC.

This clonotype was recorded at least ten times. The V call is TRBV25-1, the J call TRBJ1-6, with a possible D match to TRBD1 (6 bases). Germline V lookup: CDR1 MGHDK, CDR2 SYGVNS. The CDR3 contains 16 residues. V dropped 1 base and J dropped 5 bases, with 12 bases sitting between them. The chain's CDR3 is CASSESRGANNSPLHF. The CDR3 DNA is TGTGCCAGCAGTGAATCCAGGGGCGCGAATAATTCACCCCTCCACTTT.

At least ten counts were recorded for this clonotype. This chain uses TRBV6-5 with TRBJ1-1; 10 bases are a match to TRBD1. V dropped 6 bases and J dropped 5; count of bases not matched to a gene: 12. This CDR3 has 16 residues. Per the germline V gene, CDR1 is MNHEY and CDR2 is SVGAGI. CDR3 amino acids: CASRPAGQGVRTEAFF. The CDR3 DNA sequence: TGTGCCAGCAGACCCGCCGGACAGGGGGTGAGAACTGAAGCTTTCTTT.